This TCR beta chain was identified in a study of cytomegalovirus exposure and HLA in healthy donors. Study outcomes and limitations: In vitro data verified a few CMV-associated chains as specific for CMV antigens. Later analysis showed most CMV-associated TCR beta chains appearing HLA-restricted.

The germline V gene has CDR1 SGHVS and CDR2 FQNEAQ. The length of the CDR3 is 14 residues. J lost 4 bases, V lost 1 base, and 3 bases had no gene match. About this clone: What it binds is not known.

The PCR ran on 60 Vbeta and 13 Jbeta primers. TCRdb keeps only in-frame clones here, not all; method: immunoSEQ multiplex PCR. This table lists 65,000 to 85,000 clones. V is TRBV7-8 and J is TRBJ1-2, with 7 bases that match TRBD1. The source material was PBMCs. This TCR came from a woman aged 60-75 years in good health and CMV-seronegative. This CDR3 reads CASSLGDSFYGYTF. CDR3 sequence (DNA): TGTGCCAGCAGCTTAGGGGACAGCTTCTATGGCTACACCTTC. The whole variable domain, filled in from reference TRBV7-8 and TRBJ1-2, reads GAGVSQSPRYKVAKRGQDVALRCDPISGHVSLFWYQQALGQGPEFLTYFQNEAQLDKSGLPSDRFFAERPEGSVSTLKIQRTQQEDSAVYLCASSLGDSFYGYTFGSGTRLTVV.